The TCR beta chain described here comes from a study of cytomegalovirus exposure and HLA in healthy donors. The wider study: Within the Caucasian-associated ancestry cluster were around 81% of the approximately 390 genotyped donors. Notes on the study in general: Across donors, most TCRs were seen rarely, yet some public ones were widespread.

PCR employed 60 Vbeta and 13 Jbeta primers. TCRdb's table, derived via immunoSEQ multiplex PCR, lists solely in-frame clones and lacks some. The profile shows more than 80,000 clones, 65% to 80% of them singletons. The germline V gene encodes CDR1 MDHEN and CDR2 SYDVKM. This CDR3 contains 16 residues. The V gene lost 6 bases and the J gene lost 2 bases, with 19 bases spanning the gap. Concerning this clone: Its antigen is not known.

The sequence derives from a male donor in good health and CMV-seropositive. Input material: PBMCs. This chain uses TRBV28 with TRBJ1-1; D is perhaps TRBD1 (6 bases). CDR3 sequence reads: CASRRWAGASNTEAFF. As DNA, the CDR3 is TGTGCCAGCAGACGGTGGGCAGGGGCTTCAAACACTGAAGCTTTCTTT.